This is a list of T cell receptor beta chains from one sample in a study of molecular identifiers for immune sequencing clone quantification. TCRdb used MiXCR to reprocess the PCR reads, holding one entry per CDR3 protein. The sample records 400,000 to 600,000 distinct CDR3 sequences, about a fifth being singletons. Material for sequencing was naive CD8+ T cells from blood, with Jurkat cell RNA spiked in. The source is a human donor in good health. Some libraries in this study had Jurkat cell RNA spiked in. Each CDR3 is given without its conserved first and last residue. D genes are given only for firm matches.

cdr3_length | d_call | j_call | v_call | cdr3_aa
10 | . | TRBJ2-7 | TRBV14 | ASSPAGYEQY
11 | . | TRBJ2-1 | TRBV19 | ASSTGGYNEQF
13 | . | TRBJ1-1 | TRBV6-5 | ASSHGEAGNTEAF
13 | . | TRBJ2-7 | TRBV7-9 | ASSFRQAQGYEQY
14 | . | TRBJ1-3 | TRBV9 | ASSTLTGLSGNTIY
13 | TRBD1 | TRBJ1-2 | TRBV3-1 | ASSRPGQGADGYT
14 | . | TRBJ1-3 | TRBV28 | ASTKRGRLSGNTIY
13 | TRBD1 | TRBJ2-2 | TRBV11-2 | ASSRLTGFTGELF
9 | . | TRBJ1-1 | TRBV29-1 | SADRYTEAF
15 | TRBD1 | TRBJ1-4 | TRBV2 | ASSENRGLATNEKLF
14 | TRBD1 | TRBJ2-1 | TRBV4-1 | ASSQDRGTGVHEQF
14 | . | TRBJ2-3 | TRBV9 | ASSPIDSPFEGGWY
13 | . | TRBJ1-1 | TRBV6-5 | ASSPSQRGLGEAF
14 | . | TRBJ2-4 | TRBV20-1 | SARGLGPLAKNIQY
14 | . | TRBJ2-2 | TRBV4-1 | ASSQSGTVNTGELF
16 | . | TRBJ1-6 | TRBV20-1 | SARDPYAGVPSNSPLH
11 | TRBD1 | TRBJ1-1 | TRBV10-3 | AISGQGNTEAF
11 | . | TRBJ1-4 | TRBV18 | ASSTDGNEKLF
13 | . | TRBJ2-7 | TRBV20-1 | SARDQTGVTYEQY
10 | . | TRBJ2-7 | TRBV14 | ASSGTVYEQY
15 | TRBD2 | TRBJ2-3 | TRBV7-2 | ASSPGTSGRFTDTQY
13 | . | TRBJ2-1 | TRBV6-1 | ASSELGKLYNEQF
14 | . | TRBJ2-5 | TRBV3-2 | ASSLTGTLSTESQY
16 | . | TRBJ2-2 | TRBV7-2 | ASSLEEGRAENTGELF
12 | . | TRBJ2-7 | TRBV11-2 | ASSIETASYEQY
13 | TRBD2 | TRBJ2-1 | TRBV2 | ASTSLASSYNEQF
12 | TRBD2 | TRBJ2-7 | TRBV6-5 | ASSRLGGGSEQY
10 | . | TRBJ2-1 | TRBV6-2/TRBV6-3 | ASSYSWGFEF
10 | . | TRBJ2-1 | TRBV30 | AWSVSGNEQF
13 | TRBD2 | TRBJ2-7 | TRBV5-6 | ASTDQPGGTYEQY
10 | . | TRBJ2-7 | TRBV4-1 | ASSQDGDEQY
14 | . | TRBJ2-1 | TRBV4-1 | ASSSPLASSYNEQF
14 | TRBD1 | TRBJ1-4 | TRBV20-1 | SAREIRTGANEKLF
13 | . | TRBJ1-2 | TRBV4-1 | ASSRDRGEDYGYT
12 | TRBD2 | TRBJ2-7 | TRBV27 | ASSSGLAVHEQY
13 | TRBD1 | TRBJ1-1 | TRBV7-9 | ASSLMGQANTEAF
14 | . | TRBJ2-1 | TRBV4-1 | ASSPSWGRAYNEQF
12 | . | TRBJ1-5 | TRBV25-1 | ASSGAPGNQPQH
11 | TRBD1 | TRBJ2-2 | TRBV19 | ASSMTGAGELF
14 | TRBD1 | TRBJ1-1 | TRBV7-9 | ASSSEDRGLNTEAF
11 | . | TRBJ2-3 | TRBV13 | ASSFDQGDTQY
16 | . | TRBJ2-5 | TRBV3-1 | ASSQDPPGAGGWETQY